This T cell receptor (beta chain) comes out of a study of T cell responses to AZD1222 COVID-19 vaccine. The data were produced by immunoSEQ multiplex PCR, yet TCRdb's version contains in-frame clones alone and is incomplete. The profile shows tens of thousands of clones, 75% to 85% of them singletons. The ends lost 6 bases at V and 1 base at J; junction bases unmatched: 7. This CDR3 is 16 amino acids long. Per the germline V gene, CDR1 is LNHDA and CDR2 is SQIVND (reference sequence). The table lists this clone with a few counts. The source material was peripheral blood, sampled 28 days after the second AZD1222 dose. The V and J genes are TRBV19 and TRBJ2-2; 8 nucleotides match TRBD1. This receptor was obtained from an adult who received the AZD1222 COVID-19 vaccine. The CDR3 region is CASSDWDRRNTGELFF. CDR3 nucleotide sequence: TGTGCCAGTAGCGATTGGGACAGGAGGAACACCGGGGAGCTGTTTTTT. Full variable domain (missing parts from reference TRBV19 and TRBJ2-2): DGGITQSPKYLFRKEGQNVTLSCEQNLNHDAMYWYRQDPGQGLRLIYYSQIVNDFQKGDIAEGYSVSREKKESFPLTVTSAQKNPTAFYLCASSDWDRRNTGELFFGEGSRLTVL.